What follows are 11 T cell receptor beta chains derived from one specimen sequenced in a study of identifying expanded T cells in peripheral blood. TCRdb's copy holds only in-frame clones and misses some; the assay was immunoSEQ multiplex PCR. The sample gives about 84,000 clones, approximately 84% of which show up once; roughly 5.3% is in the top ten. What was sequenced was blood. These receptors were obtained from a person aged 18 to 70 in good health.

The chain carries TRBV27 and TRBJ2-1, with D possibly matching TRBD2 (5 bases). The V gene lost 6 bases and the J gene lost 5 bases, with 8 bases spanning the gap. CDR1 MNHEY and CDR2 SMNVEV come from the germline V gene (reference sequence). This CDR3 contains 12 residues. The CDR3 region is CASRTTHNEQFF. Here the CDR3 DNA reads TGTGCCAGCAGGACTACCCACAATGAGCAGTTCTTC.

V gene TRBV10-3 combines with J gene TRBJ1-2; 10 bases are shared with TRBD1. Germline loops: CDR1 ENHRY, CDR2 SYGVKD. CDR3 length equals 16 residues. The trim removed 8 bases at V and 4 bases at J, leaving 13 bases unmatched. The CDR3 DNA is TGTGCCATCCGAGGGACAGGGGAATACCTTAGCTATGGCTACACCTTC. It specifies CAIRGTGEYLSYGYTF.

This clone was picked up one time. The chain couples TRBV2 to TRBJ2-5; a possible D gene is TRBD1 (6 bases). This CDR3 is 15 amino acids long. In germline, CDR1 is SNHLY, CDR2 FYNNEI. Trimming cost V 4 bases and J 1 base, with 13 bases left between them. Here the CDR3 reads CASSGRVGAQETQYF. DNA for the CDR3: TGTGCCAGCAGTGGACGGGTGGGGGCCCAAGAGACCCAGTACTTC.

The chain joins TRBV5-1 to TRBJ1-1; TRBD1 is a possible D gene (6 bases). V lost 0 bases and J 0 bases, leaving 9 bases between the germline ends. CDR1 SGHRS and CDR2 YFSETQ come from the germline V gene. This CDR3 comprises 15 residues. DNA for the CDR3: TGCGCCAGCAGCTTGGTGGGACAAATGAACACTGAAGCTTTCTTT. Its protein is CASSLVGQMNTEAFF. Full variable domain (remainder filled in from reference TRBV5-1 and TRBJ1-1): KAGVTQTPRYLIKTRGQQVTLSCSPISGHRSVSWYQQTPGQGLQFLFEYFSETQRNKGNFPGRFSGRQFSNSRSEMNVSTLELGDSALYLCASSLVGQMNTEAFFGQGTRLTVV.

The rearrangement joins TRBV4-3 to TRBJ2-1, with TRBD2 matching 9 bases. The V segment lost 4 bases and the J segment 3 bases; nucleotides outside the gene matches: 10. The CDR3 loop spans 17 amino acids. Germline CDR1 reads LGHNA; CDR2 reads YSLEER. The CDR3 DNA reads as TGCGCCAGCAGCCGTGGGCCCCAAGCGGGGGGCTACAATGAGCAGTTCTTC. It yields the protein CASSRGPQAGGYNEQFF.

The genes are TRBV29-1 and TRBJ1-1; TRBD1 agrees at 7 bases. The CDR3 is 14 residues long. Trimming removed 4 bases from V and 0 bases from J; junction bases left unmatched: 5. Germline CDR1 SQVTM, CDR2 ANQGSEA. The CDR3 sequence: CSVGRTGMNTEAFF. For the CDR3, the DNA is TGCAGCGTTGGGAGGACAGGAATGAACACTGAAGCTTTCTTT.

This chain uses TRBV6-5 with TRBJ1-2, with D perhaps matching TRBD1 (5 bases). V was trimmed by 5 bases and J by 3 bases, leaving 13 bases between them. The germline V gene has CDR1 MNHEY and CDR2 SVGAGI. This CDR3 has 14 residues. The CDR3: CASSRGGDDYGYTF. In DNA form, the CDR3 reads TGTGCCAGCAGTCGGGGAGGGGACGACTATGGCTACACCTTC.

In this sample, this clone turned up once. The chain joins TRBV6-5 to TRBJ2-7; no clear D. The length of the CDR3 is 14 residues. Trimming left V 0 bases short and J 4 bases short, with 10 bases between. The V gene's germline CDR1 is MNHEY and CDR2 SVGAGI. CDR3 nucleotides: TGTGCCAGCAGTTACTCGCAGAGTACTTACGAGCAGTACTTC. It is translated as CASSYSQSTYEQYF.

The J gene is TRBJ1-2, the V gene TRBV6-1; D unresolved. V lost 8 bases and J lost 5, with 15 bases in between. The CDR3 is 13 amino acids. Germline values: CDR1 MNHNS, CDR2 SASEGT. In DNA, the CDR3 is TGTGCCAGCCGAAGTGGGCGCGATTATGGCTACACCTTC. The encoded protein is CASRSGRDYGYTF.

The chain couples TRBV4-3 to TRBJ2-6, with TRBD1 matching 7 bases. The length of the CDR3 is 18 residues. Losses at the gene ends were 0 bases for V and 0 bases for J; bases not matched to a gene: 5. In germline, CDR1 is LGHNA, CDR2 YSLEER. This CDR3 is CASSQDRDRHSGANVLTF. The CDR3 DNA follows: TGCGCCAGCAGCCAAGATCGGGACAGACACTCTGGGGCCAACGTCCTGACTTTC.

The chain has TRBV4-3 and TRBJ1-1; no definite D call. The CDR3 runs to 14 residues. CDR1 is LGHNA and CDR2 is YSLEER in the germline V gene. V dropped 0 bases and J dropped 3 bases, with 8 bases sitting between them. CDR3 coding DNA: TGCGCCAGCAGCCAAGATGATAGGGACACTGAAGCTTTCTTT. Amino acids: CASSQDDRDTEAFF.